Below, 30 T cell receptor beta chains from the same sample are listed, as sequenced in a study of OX40 agonist ivuxolimab in advanced cancers. Here immunoSEQ multiplex PCR was the method, and the copy in TCRdb shows in-frame clones only, minus some. The profile shows tens of thousands of clones, about 88% of them singletons. This specimen consisted of CD4+ or CD8+ T cells sorted from blood, obtained in a trial of the OX40 agonist ivuxolimab. Every receptor here comes from an adult with an advanced solid tumor such as melanoma, head and neck, liver or kidney cancer.

The chain joins TRBV19 to TRBJ2-1; tentatively, D is TRBD1 or TRBD2 (6 bases each). CDR3 size: 14 residues. Trimming removed 6 bases from V and 9 bases from J, with 18 bases in between. Germline V CDR1 and CDR2: LNHDA, SQIVND (reference sequence). The CDR3 bases are TGTGCCAGTAGCCCCCGAAGGGGGGTAAGTGAGCAGTTCTTC. Its translation: CASSPRRGVSEQFF.

The chain employs TRBV15 and TRBJ2-1, with D uncertain. The germline V gene has CDR1 LNHNV and CDR2 YYDKDF (reference sequence). Trimming took off 0 bases at V and 5 bases at J, with 11 bases between the two ends. The CDR3 covers 15 residues. CDR3 nucleotides: TGTGCCACCAGCAGAGATATAGGGTTCCACAATGAGCAGTTCTTC. Amino acids: CATSRDIGFHNEQFF.

The rearrangement uses TRBV6-1 and TRBJ2-7; TRBD1 is a possible D gene (6 bases). Trimming left V 2 bases short and J 5 bases short, with 13 bases between. The germline V gene has CDR1 MNHNS and CDR2 SASEGT. The CDR3 runs 14 residues. The CDR3 nucleotides read TGTGCCAGCAGTGAACACGGCAGGGGCGACGAGCAGTACTTC. It yields the protein CASSEHGRGDEQYF.

This clone was found once. The genes are TRBV29-1 and TRBJ2-7; D ambiguous. The CDR3 loop spans 11 amino acids. The V gene lost 4 bases and the J gene lost 4 bases, with 8 bases spanning the gap. Germline loops: CDR1 SQVTM, CDR2 ANQGSEA. CDR3: CSVGWIYEQYF. The CDR3 bases are TGCAGCGTTGGGTGGATTTACGAGCAGTACTTC.

The V and J genes are TRBV5-1 and TRBJ2-7; a possible D gene is TRBD1 (5 bases). The V gene lost 4 bases and the J gene lost 4 bases, with 18 bases spanning the gap. This CDR3 comprises 15 residues. Germline CDR1 and CDR2: SGHRS and YFSETQ. The CDR3 DNA reads as TGCGCCAGCAGCGGGTGGGGCCCTCTGGAGTACGAGCAGTACTTC. This translates into CASSGWGPLEYEQYF.

The chain employs TRBV6-5 and TRBJ1-1; D call uncertain. V was trimmed by 0 bases and J by 1 base, leaving 9 bases between them. Germline CDR1 and CDR2: MNHEY and SVGAGI. The CDR3 spans 15 residues. The CDR3 reads CASSYSIIGNTEAFF. CDR3 sequence (DNA): TGTGCCAGCAGTTACTCGATTATTGGGAACACTGAAGCTTTCTTT.

The V call is TRBV10-3, the J call TRBJ1-5; unclear D gene. Looked up from germline, CDR1 is ENHRY and CDR2 is SYGVKD. V was clipped by 6 bases and J by 6 bases, with 12 bases between them. This CDR3 is 13 amino acids long. CDR3 residues: CAISSYSGQPQHF. As DNA, the CDR3 is TGTGCCATCAGCTCATACAGCGGTCAGCCCCAGCATTTT.

This clone was observed a single time. The chain couples TRBV5-1 to TRBJ2-1; 15 bases match TRBD2. J gave up 2 bases and V 4 bases, and 10 bases lay outside the gene matches. The CDR3 sequence is 19 residues long. Germline V gene lookup returns CDR1 SGHRS and CDR2 YFSETQ. CDR3 residues: CASSTRTSGRARAYNEQFF. The CDR3, as DNA: TGCGCCAGCAGCACCCGGACTAGCGGGAGGGCCAGGGCCTACAATGAGCAGTTCTTC.

This chain links TRBV5-1 with TRBJ2-5, with D perhaps matching TRBD2 (5 bases). V lost 2 bases, J lost 4 bases, and 9 bases lay in between. The CDR3 contains 13 residues. Germline loops: CDR1 SGHRS, CDR2 YFSETQ. CDR3 region: CASSFEGTETQYF. As DNA, the CDR3 is TGCGCCAGCAGCTTTGAGGGAACAGAGACCCAGTACTTC.

The chain employs TRBV10-3 and TRBJ2-3, with D maybe TRBD2 (5 bases). The CDR3 consists of 14 residues. V lost 7 bases and J 3 bases, leaving 14 bases between the germline ends. Germline CDR1 is ENHRY and CDR2 is SYGVKD. CDR3 loop: CAIKLAWGTDTQYF. CDR3 nucleotide sequence: TGTGCCATCAAGTTAGCGTGGGGAACAGATACGCAGTATTTT.

The chain employs TRBV5-4 and TRBJ2-7, with TRBD2 as a possible D gene (6 bases). Germline V CDR1 and CDR2: SGHNT, YYREEE (reference sequence). Trimming removed 4 bases at V and 0 bases at J, with 17 bases between. The CDR3 spans 16 residues. The CDR3 DNA follows: TGTGCCAGCAGCGATCAAAGGACGGGAGACTCCTACGAGCAGTACTTC. Residues: CASSDQRTGDSYEQYF.

The chain joins TRBV7-9 to TRBJ1-5; maybe TRBD1 (6 bases). Trimming removed 4 bases from V and 4 bases from J, with 11 bases in between. This CDR3 has 14 residues. In germline, CDR1 is SEHNR, CDR2 FQNEAQ (reference sequence). CDR3 DNA: TGTGCCAGCAGCTCAACAGGGTGGAATCAGCCCCAGCATTTT. This codes for CASSSTGWNQPQHF.

The chain combines TRBV4-1 with TRBJ2-7; 9 positions match TRBD1. The CDR3 contains 17 residues. V lost 4 bases and J lost 2; bases outside the gene matches: 12. The V gene's germline CDR1 is MGHRA and CDR2 YSYEKL. Here the CDR3 DNA reads TGCGCCAGCAGCCGATCATGGGACAGGGATGGTGCCTACGAGCAGTACTTC. As protein: CASSRSWDRDGAYEQYF.

J is TRBJ2-2 and V is TRBV5-1; 8 bases match TRBD2. Germline CDR1 SGHRS, CDR2 YFSETQ. Trimming cost V 4 bases and J 2 bases; bases outside gene matches: 7. CDR3 length: 16 residues. The CDR3, as DNA: TGCGCCAGCAGCCTGGGACTAGTCCTAAACACCGGGGAGCTGTTTTTT. It yields the protein CASSLGLVLNTGELFF.

This clone has just one count. This same CDR3 is encoded by further DNA sequences in the sample. The gene calls are TRBV7-2 and TRBJ1-5; a weak D match, TRBD1 (5 bases). V was cut by 1 base and J by 1 base, with 11 bases left in between. Germline CDR1 reads SGHTA; CDR2 reads FQGNSA. The CDR3 is 16 amino acids. CDR3: CASSLVGGGSNQPQHF. In DNA form, the CDR3 reads TGTGCCAGCAGCTTAGTGGGTGGGGGGAGCAATCAGCCCCAGCATTTT.

The CDR3 is CASSYSPQGGYEQYF. CDR3 DNA: TGTGCCAGCAGTTACTCCCCACAGGGGGGCTACGAGCAGTACTTC. V gene TRBV6-6 combines with J gene TRBJ2-7, with 8 bases matching TRBD1. The ends lost 0 bases at V and 3 bases at J; junction bases unmatched: 4. This CDR3 is built from 15 residues. The germline V gene encodes CDR1 MNHNY and CDR2 SVGAGI (reference sequence).

The chain uses TRBV28 and TRBJ1-1; tentative D call: TRBD1 (6 bases). Trimming removed 1 base from V and 4 bases from J, with 16 bases in between. The CDR3 consists of 16 residues. Germline V gives CDR1 MDHEN, CDR2 SYDVKM. The CDR3 coding sequence is TGTGCCAGCAGTTTATTTGGTCGAGGGGGAGTCACTGAAGCTTTCTTT. Protein product: CASSLFGRGGVTEAFF.

In its sample, this clone was seen once. In DNA form, the CDR3 reads TGTGCCAGCAGCTACCGGACTAGCCGAACCTACGAGCAGTACTTC. Amino acid sequence: CASSYRTSRTYEQYF. The chain couples TRBV11-3 to TRBJ2-7; TRBD2 aligns across 8 bases. The CDR3 spans 15 residues. With 4 bases clipped from V and 2 bases from J, the junction kept 7 bases outside the gene matches. Germline V gene sequence: CDR1 SGHNT, CDR2 YENEEA. The whole variable domain, remainder taken from reference TRBV11-3 and TRBJ2-7, is EAGVVQSPRYKIIEKKQPVAFWCNPISGHNTLYWYLQNLGQGPELLIRYENEEAVDDSQLPKDRFSAERLKGVDSTLKIQPAELGDSAVYLCASSYRTSRTYEQYFGPGTRLTVT.

J is TRBJ1-4 and V is TRBV4-2, with 9 bases lining up with TRBD1. From germline, CDR1 is LGHNA and CDR2 YNFKEQ. This CDR3 region has 15 residues. V lost 5 bases and J lost 13; bases outside the gene matches: 14. CDR3 sequence (DNA): TGTGCCAGCAGCGCCGGAGGGGACAGGGAAATAATACTGTTTTTT. It is translated as CASSAGGDREIILFF.

The chain links TRBV6-5 to TRBJ2-7, with D perhaps matching TRBD1 (6 bases). The germline V and J ends were trimmed by 6 bases and 0 bases, with 15 bases remaining between them. Germline CDR1 and CDR2: MNHEY and SVGAGI. This CDR3 region has 15 residues. The DNA of the CDR3 is TGTGCCAGCAGGCGGACGAGGGGGTACTCCTACGAGCAGTACTTC. Amino acid sequence: CASRRTRGYSYEQYF.

The chain combines TRBV5-5 with TRBJ1-2, with TRBD1 matching 7 bases. Germline CDR1 SGHKS, CDR2 YYEKEE (reference sequence). The CDR3 is 14 residues long. Trimming cost V 3 bases and J 4 bases; bases outside gene matches: 6. CDR3 in DNA: TGTGCCAGCAGCTGGGGAGGGGGCAGCTATGGCTACACCTTC. Residues: CASSWGGGSYGYTF.

The J gene is TRBJ1-4, the V gene TRBV13; TRBD1 aligns across 7 bases. The J segment lost 7 bases and the V segment lost 2 bases, leaving 7 bases of the junction unmatched. The CDR3 runs to 15 residues. CDR1 is PRHDT and CDR2 is FYEKMQ in the germline V gene (reference sequence). CDR3 nucleotide sequence: TGTGCCAGCAGCTTATCTGCAGGGGGTGTTGAAAAACTGTTTTTT. Its translation: CASSLSAGGVEKLFF.

This clone was detected a few times. CDR3 DNA sequence: TGTGCCAGCAGTTTAGTACAGGGGGCAGGTGGGGCCAACGTCCTGACTTTC. Its protein product is CASSLVQGAGGANVLTF. This chain links TRBV28 with TRBJ2-6; 9 positions match TRBD1. The V gene's germline CDR1 is MDHEN and CDR2 SYDVKM. This CDR3 is 17 amino acids long. V shed 2 bases and J 3 bases; nucleotides not matched to a gene: 5.

As regards this clone: Distinct nucleotide sequences in the sample also encode this CDR3. The chain links TRBV6-1 to TRBJ1-2; the D is unclear. The CDR3 has 13 amino acids. CDR1 MNHNS and CDR2 SASEGT come from the germline V gene. V lost 5 bases, J lost 2 bases, and 9 bases lay in between. The CDR3: CASSSTLNYGYTF. CDR3 sequence (DNA): TGTGCCAGCAGTTCAACCCTCAACTATGGCTACACCTTC.

This rearrangement joins TRBV5-1 to TRBJ2-1; 9 bases match TRBD1. Trimming took 0 bases from V and 7 from J; bases not matched to a gene: 5. The germline V gene has CDR1 SGHRS and CDR2 YFSETQ. The CDR3 consists of 15 residues. The CDR3 protein is CASSLAGDRVNEQFF. CDR3 DNA sequence: TGCGCCAGCAGCTTGGCCGGGGACAGGGTGAATGAGCAGTTCTTC.

J is TRBJ2-1 and V is TRBV5-1, with D perhaps TRBD1 (5 bases). Trimming stripped 0 bases from V and 4 bases from J, with 8 bases between. The CDR3 runs to 14 residues. CDR1 SGHRS and CDR2 YFSETQ come from the germline V gene. The DNA for the CDR3 is TGCGCCAGCAGCTTGGTGACAGATTACAATGAGCAGTTCTTC. Its protein product is CASSLVTDYNEQFF. The full variable domain, completed using reference TRBV5-1 and TRBJ2-1, is KAGVTQTPRYLIKTRGQQVTLSCSPISGHRSVSWYQQTPGQGLQFLFEYFSETQRNKGNFPGRFSGRQFSNSRSEMNVSTLELGDSALYLCASSLVTDYNEQFFGPGTRLTVL.

V gene TRBV9 combines with J gene TRBJ2-5; TRBD1 aligns across 7 bases. Per germline, CDR1 SGDLS and CDR2 YYNGEE. The CDR3 runs to 15 residues. V dropped 3 bases and J dropped 0; count of bases not matched to a gene: 5. The CDR3 DNA reads TGTGCCAGCAGCGCCCCACAGGGGCACCAAGAGACCCAGTACTTC. Translated: CASSAPQGHQETQYF.

The chain recombines TRBV7-9 with TRBJ2-7, with 8 bases matching TRBD2. V lost 1 base and J lost 4; bases outside the gene matches: 3. CDR1 is SEHNR and CDR2 is FQNEAQ in the germline V gene (reference sequence). This CDR3 has 14 residues. The CDR3 is CASSLERGGYEQYF. CDR3 DNA: TGTGCCAGCAGCTTAGAACGGGGGGGATACGAGCAGTACTTC.

V is TRBV9 and J is TRBJ2-5; D may match TRBD1 or TRBD2 (5 bases each). The CDR3 sequence is 14 residues long. The V end lost 0 bases, the J end lost 4 bases, and 10 bases lay between the germline ends. Germline CDR1 SGDLS, CDR2 YYNGEE. CDR3: CASSVGGSVETQYF. Written as DNA, the CDR3 is TGTGCCAGCAGCGTAGGGGGGAGCGTAGAGACCCAGTACTTC.

The CDR3 sequence: CASSQEEGTDTQYF. The DNA of the CDR3 is TGTGCCAGCTCACAAGAGGAGGGCACAGATACGCAGTATTTT. The J gene is TRBJ2-3, the V gene TRBV18; D is possibly TRBD2 (5 bases). Germline lookup yields CDR1 KGHSH and CDR2 LQKENI. The CDR3 covers 14 residues. The V gene lost 4 bases and the J gene lost 1 base, with 9 bases spanning the gap.